The 23 T cell receptor beta chains below come from one sample, sequenced in a study of blood T cell repertoires in COVID-19. Clones were read by immunoSEQ multiplex PCR, and TCRdb kept only the in-frame ones, dropping some. Of about 52,000 clones listed, around 80% are singletons. The sequenced sample was peripheral blood. These receptors all come from an elderly woman with COVID-19, enrolled during active disease.

This sequence joins TRBV6-5 and TRBJ1-2; perhaps TRBD1 as D (5 bases). V was pared by 2 bases and J by 6 bases, with 16 bases between. Looked up from germline, CDR1 is MNHEY and CDR2 is SVGAGI. The CDR3 length is 15 residues. The CDR3 protein is CASSYHPGSVDGYTF. CDR3 coding DNA: TGTGCCAGCAGTTACCATCCAGGGTCAGTGGATGGCTACACCTTC.

This clone was detected only a few times. The J gene is TRBJ1-4, the V gene TRBV7-6; D is possibly TRBD1 (6 bases). This CDR3 comprises 13 residues. The germline V gene encodes CDR1 SGHVS and CDR2 FNYEAQ. Trimming pared 4 bases from V and 8 bases from J, leaving 11 bases between. This CDR3 reads CASSSRTAEKLFF. The CDR3 DNA sequence: TGTGCCAGCAGCTCCAGGACAGCCGAAAAACTGTTTTTT.

The chain is built from TRBV19 and TRBJ2-7, with 10 bases matching TRBD1. This CDR3 has 14 amino acids. J gave up 3 bases and V 5 bases, and 4 bases lay outside the gene matches. Germline V gene data show CDR1 as LNHDA and CDR2 as SQIVND (reference sequence). This chain's CDR3 is CASSLTGGSYEQYF. DNA for the CDR3: TGTGCCAGTAGTCTGACAGGGGGCAGCTACGAGCAGTACTTC.

The rearrangement links TRBV18 to TRBJ1-1; 8 positions agree with TRBD1. Per germline, CDR1 KGHSH and CDR2 LQKENI. Germline trimming cut 4 bases from V and 2 bases from J; bases unmatched to any gene: 3. This CDR3 contains 14 residues. CDR3 DNA sequence: TGTGCCAGCTCACGGGACAGGTCTAACACTGAAGCTTTCTTT. It encodes CASSRDRSNTEAFF.

The V call is TRBV2, the J call TRBJ2-7; D ambiguous. The V end was cut by 8 bases, the J end by 2 bases, with 10 bases between. CDR1 and CDR2 (germline): SNHLY, FYNNEI. This CDR3 is built from 12 residues. This CDR3 reads CASSIATYEQYF. The CDR3 DNA reads as TGTGCCAGCTCTATTGCCACCTACGAGCAGTACTTC.

This chain uses TRBV6-4 with TRBJ1-2; D is possibly TRBD1 (5 bases). The CDR3 is 15 residues long. The V end lost 0 bases, the J end lost 7 bases, and 15 bases lay between the germline ends. Looked up from germline, CDR1 is MRHNA and CDR2 is SNTAGT. The CDR3 bases are TGTGCCAGCAGTGACTCAGGGGCAGCTACGAGTGGCTACACCTTC. This gives the protein CASSDSGAATSGYTF.

This clone was detected only a few times. This chain connects TRBV9 to TRBJ1-1; no reliable D call. Trimming removed 0 bases at V and 7 bases at J, with 13 bases between. CDR1 SGDLS and CDR2 YYNGEE come from the germline V gene. This CDR3 region has 14 residues. The CDR3 loop is CASSVGVGQSEAFF. CDR3 nucleotides: TGTGCCAGCAGCGTAGGCGTTGGGCAGAGTGAAGCTTTCTTT.

This clone was seen a few times. The chain links TRBV5-5 to TRBJ1-1; D gene uncertain. CDR3 length equals 14 residues. In germline, CDR1 is SGHKS, CDR2 YYEKEE (reference sequence). V gave up 2 bases and J gave up 1 base, with 9 bases separating them. For the CDR3, the DNA is TGTGCCAGCAGCTTAGAACAGTGGAACACTGAAGCTTTCTTT. Translating gives CASSLEQWNTEAFF.

The V and J genes are TRBV9 and TRBJ2-7, with 9 bases aligning to TRBD2. The length of the CDR3 is 15 residues. Germline values: CDR1 SGDLS, CDR2 YYNGEE. Trimming removed 4 bases from V and 3 bases from J; junction bases left unmatched: 8. The CDR3 nucleotides are TGTGCCAGCAGCTTCTCCGGGACTAGCAGCTACGAGCAGTACTTC. Translated: CASSFSGTSSYEQYF.

The genes are TRBV27 and TRBJ2-7; 11 nucleotides line up with TRBD2. The CDR3 covers 15 residues. The trim removed 6 bases at V and 0 bases at J, leaving 4 bases unmatched. The V gene's germline CDR1 is MNHEY and CDR2 SMNVEV (reference sequence). CDR3 bases: TGTGCCAGCAGGGGGACTAGCGGTAGCTCCTACGAGCAGTACTTC. Amino acid sequence: CASRGTSGSSYEQYF.

J is TRBJ2-1 and V is TRBV5-1; D remains unclear. The CDR3 is 12 residues long. Deletions cut 4 bases from V and 3 bases from J, with 5 bases between. CDR1 SGHRS and CDR2 YFSETQ come from the germline V gene. Written as DNA, the CDR3 is TGCGCCAGCAGCAGACTCTACAATGAGCAGTTCTTC. Translation: CASSRLYNEQFF. The whole variable domain, filled in from reference TRBV5-1 and TRBJ2-1, reads KAGVTQTPRYLIKTRGQQVTLSCSPISGHRSVSWYQQTPGQGLQFLFEYFSETQRNKGNFPGRFSGRQFSNSRSEMNVSTLELGDSALYLCASSRLYNEQFFGPGTRLTVL.

The chain carries TRBV19 and TRBJ1-6; 10 nucleotides match TRBD1. V lost 7 bases, J lost 9 bases, and 6 bases stayed unmatched. The CDR3 length is 14 residues. The germline V gene encodes CDR1 LNHDA and CDR2 SQIVND (reference sequence). The DNA of the CDR3 is TGTGCCAGTAAAGGAGGGACAGGGGTTTCACCCCTCCACTTT. As protein: CASKGGTGVSPLHF.

V and J are TRBV7-8 and TRBJ2-7, with 12 positions matching TRBD2. This CDR3 has 15 amino acids. From germline, CDR1 is SGHVS and CDR2 FQNEAQ. Losses at the gene ends were 0 bases for V and 4 bases for J; bases not matched to a gene: 1. CDR3 coding DNA: TGTGCCAGCAGCTTAGCTGGGACTAGCGGGTACGAGCAGTACTTC. The encoded protein is CASSLAGTSGYEQYF.

The sample holds one count of this clone. The chain combines TRBV10-3 with TRBJ2-7; D is possibly TRBD2 (6 bases). V was trimmed by 3 bases and J by 0 bases, leaving 15 bases between them. CDR3 length: 16 residues. Looked up from germline, CDR1 is ENHRY and CDR2 is SYGVKD. The CDR3 sequence: CAISDPGTGGSYEQYF. CDR3 in DNA: TGTGCCATCAGTGATCCCGGGACTGGGGGCTCCTACGAGCAGTACTTC.

The rearrangement uses TRBV19 and TRBJ1-6; TRBD1 matches at 9 bases. CDR1 and CDR2 (germline): LNHDA, SQIVND (reference sequence). With 3 bases clipped from V and 10 bases from J, the junction kept 10 bases outside the gene matches. This CDR3 is built from 16 residues. CDR3 DNA sequence: TGTGCCAGTAGTATGCTTACAGGGGGCGCCGGGTCACCCCTCCACTTT. This codes for CASSMLTGGAGSPLHF.

This chain uses TRBV27 with TRBJ2-1, with D unresolved. This CDR3 region has 14 residues. Deletions cut 3 bases from V and 0 bases from J, with 6 bases between. CDR1 is MNHEY, CDR2 SMNVEV, per germline (reference sequence). The CDR3 DNA reads TGTGCCAGCAGTTTTCTCTTCTCCTACAATGAGCAGTTCTTC. This gives the protein CASSFLFSYNEQFF.

This chain joins TRBV28 and TRBJ1-5; no clear D. This CDR3 spans 13 amino acids. Trimming pared 7 bases from V and 2 bases from J, leaving 9 bases between. The germline CDR1 and CDR2 sequences are MDHEN and SYDVKM. CDR3 sequence (DNA): TGTGCCAGCATCCGAGCGGGCAATCAGCCCCAGCATTTT. It translates to CASIRAGNQPQHF.

This clone turned up a few times. This chain joins TRBV29-1 and TRBJ1-2, with D maybe TRBD1 (6 bases). The CDR3 runs 15 residues. Germline V gene data show CDR1 as SQVTM and CDR2 as ANQGSEA. Trimming pared 0 bases from V and 6 bases from J, leaving 17 bases between. The CDR3 reads CSVEDRGRGKDGYTF. As DNA, the CDR3 is TGCAGCGTTGAAGATCGGGGCAGGGGTAAAGATGGCTACACCTTC.

This clone was found once. V usage is TRBV19 and J usage is TRBJ1-2; TRBD1 is a possible D gene (5 bases). Trimming shortened V by 7 bases and J by 2 bases, and 11 bases separated the two germline ends. CDR1 is LNHDA, CDR2 SQIVND, per germline (reference sequence). This CDR3 comprises 13 residues. CDR3 loop: CASIPTGNYGYTF. The CDR3, as DNA: TGTGCCAGTATCCCTACAGGAAACTATGGCTACACCTTC.

The chain uses TRBV18 and TRBJ2-1, with TRBD2 identical over 13 bases. The trim removed 6 bases at V and 6 bases at J, leaving 5 bases unmatched. CDR1 KGHSH and CDR2 LQKENI come from the germline V gene. The CDR3 has 15 amino acids. The CDR3 is CASSAGLAGSNEQFF. In DNA form, the CDR3 reads TGTGCCAGCTCCGCGGGACTAGCGGGATCCAATGAGCAGTTCTTC.

The chain carries TRBV28 and TRBJ1-1; D gene unclear. The CDR3 spans 13 residues. With 2 bases removed from V and 1 base from J, the gap between germline ends came to 5 bases. Germline loops: CDR1 MDHEN, CDR2 SYDVKM. The CDR3 DNA reads as TGTGCCAGCAGTTTACCCAGGAACACTGAAGCTTTCTTT. Protein product: CASSLPRNTEAFF.

The genes are TRBV6-1 and TRBJ2-7, with 11 bases identical to TRBD2. The CDR3 is 15 residues long. Trimming removed 6 bases from V and 3 bases from J; junction bases left unmatched: 7. The V gene's germline CDR1 is MNHNS and CDR2 SASEGT. DNA for the CDR3: TGTGCCAGCAGGGAGGGGACTAGCGGAATCTACGAGCAGTACTTC. Protein sequence: CASREGTSGIYEQYF.

The chain recombines TRBV3-1 (or the pseudogene TRBV3-2) with TRBJ2-7; 8 bases match TRBD2. V dropped 5 bases and J dropped 3; count of bases not matched to a gene: 9. Germline CDR1 and CDR2: LGHDT and YNNKEL (reference sequence). This CDR3 has 15 amino acids. This chain's CDR3 is CASSVTGTSNYEQYF. The CDR3 DNA follows: TGTGCCAGCAGCGTTACCGGGACTAGTAACTACGAGCAGTACTTC.